This T cell receptor beta chain stems from a study of cytomegalovirus exposure and HLA in healthy donors. On this clone itself: As yet, its antigen is unknown.

This CDR3 contains 15 residues. V was clipped by 2 bases and J by 0 bases, with 11 bases between them. Germline V gene data show CDR1 as MNHEY and CDR2 as SVGAGI. Overall study results and limits: Reportedly, fewer N-insertions than the roughly 700-donor mean appeared in an Asian-associated ancestry cluster in a later analysis. The study found most TCR sequences rare, yet found some public TCRs in many donors.

With 60 Vbeta and 13 Jbeta primers, the PCR was carried out. TCRdb keeps only in-frame clones here, not all; method: immunoSEQ multiplex PCR. Of around 91,000 clones in the sample, around 60% were seen once. The clonotype comes from a man in his 60s in good health and CMV-seronegative. The sequencing sample was made of PBMCs. The rearrangement joins TRBV6-5 to TRBJ2-7; D is unclear. The CDR3: CASSYQEEASYEQYF. The CDR3 bases are TGTGCCAGCAGTTACCAAGAGGAAGCCTCCTACGAGCAGTACTTC.